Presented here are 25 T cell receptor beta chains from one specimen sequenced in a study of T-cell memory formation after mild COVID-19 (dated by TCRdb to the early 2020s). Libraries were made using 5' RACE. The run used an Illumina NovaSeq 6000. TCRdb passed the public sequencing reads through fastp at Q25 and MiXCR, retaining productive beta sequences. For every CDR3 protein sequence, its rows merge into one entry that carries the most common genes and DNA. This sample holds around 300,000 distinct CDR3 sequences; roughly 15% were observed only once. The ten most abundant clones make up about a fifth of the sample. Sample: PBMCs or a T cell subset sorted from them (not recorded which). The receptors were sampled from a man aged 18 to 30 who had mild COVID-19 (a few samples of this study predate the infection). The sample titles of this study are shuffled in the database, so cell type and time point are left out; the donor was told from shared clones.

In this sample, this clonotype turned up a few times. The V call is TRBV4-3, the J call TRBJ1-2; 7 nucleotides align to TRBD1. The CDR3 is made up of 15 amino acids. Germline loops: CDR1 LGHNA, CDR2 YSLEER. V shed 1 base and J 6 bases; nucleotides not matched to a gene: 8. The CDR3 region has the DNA TGCGCCAGCAGCCAAGTGACAGGGACCCCGCATGGCTACACCTTC. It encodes CASSQVTGTPHGYTF.

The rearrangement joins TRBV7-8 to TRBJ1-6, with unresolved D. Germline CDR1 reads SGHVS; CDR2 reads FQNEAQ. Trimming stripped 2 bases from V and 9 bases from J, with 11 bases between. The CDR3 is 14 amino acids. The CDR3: CASSLRTSSSPLHF. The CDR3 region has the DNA TGTGCCAGCAGCTTAAGGACTTCGAGTTCACCCCTCCACTTT.

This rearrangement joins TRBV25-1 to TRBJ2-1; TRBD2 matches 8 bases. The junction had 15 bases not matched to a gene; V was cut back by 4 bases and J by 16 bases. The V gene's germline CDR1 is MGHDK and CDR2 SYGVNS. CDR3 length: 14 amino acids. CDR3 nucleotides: TGTGCCAGCAGTGTGACTAGCGAAAACCCTAAAGTTTTCTTC. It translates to CASSVTSENPKVFF.

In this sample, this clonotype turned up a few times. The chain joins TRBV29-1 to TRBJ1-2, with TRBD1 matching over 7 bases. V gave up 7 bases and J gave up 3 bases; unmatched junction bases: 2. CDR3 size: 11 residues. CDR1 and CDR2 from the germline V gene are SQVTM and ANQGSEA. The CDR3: CSEGGDYGYTF. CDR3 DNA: TGCAGCGAAGGGGGCGACTATGGCTACACCTTC.

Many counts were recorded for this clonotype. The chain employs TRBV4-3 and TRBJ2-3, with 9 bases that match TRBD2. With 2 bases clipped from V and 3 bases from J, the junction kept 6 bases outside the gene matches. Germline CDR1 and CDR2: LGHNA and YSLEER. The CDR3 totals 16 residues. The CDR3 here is CASSQKGLARTDTQYF. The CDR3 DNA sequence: TGCGCCAGCAGCCAAAAAGGACTAGCGAGAACAGATACGCAGTATTTT.

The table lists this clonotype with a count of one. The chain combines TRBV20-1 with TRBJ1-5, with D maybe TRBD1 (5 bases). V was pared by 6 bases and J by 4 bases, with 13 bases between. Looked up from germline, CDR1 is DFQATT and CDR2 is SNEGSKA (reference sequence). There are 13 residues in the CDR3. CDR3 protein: CSATAGLNQPQHF. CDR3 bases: TGCAGTGCAACGGCAGGGCTGAATCAGCCCCAGCATTTT.

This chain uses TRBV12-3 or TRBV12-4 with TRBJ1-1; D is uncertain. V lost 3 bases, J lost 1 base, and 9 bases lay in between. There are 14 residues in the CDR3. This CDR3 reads CASSFVSRNTEAFF. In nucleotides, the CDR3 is TGTGCCAGCAGTTTCGTATCGAGGAACACTGAAGCTTTCTTT.

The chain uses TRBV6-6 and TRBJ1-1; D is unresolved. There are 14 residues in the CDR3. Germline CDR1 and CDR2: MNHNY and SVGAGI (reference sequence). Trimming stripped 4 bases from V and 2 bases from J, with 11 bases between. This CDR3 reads CASSFTDGNTEAFF. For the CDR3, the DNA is TGTGCCAGCAGTTTCACTGATGGAAACACTGAAGCTTTCTTT.

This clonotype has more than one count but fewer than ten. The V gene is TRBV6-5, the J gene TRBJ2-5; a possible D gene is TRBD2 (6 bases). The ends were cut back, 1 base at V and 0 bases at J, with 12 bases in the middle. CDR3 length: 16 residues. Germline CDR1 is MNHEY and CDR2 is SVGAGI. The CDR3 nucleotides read TGTGCCAGCAGTTACTACGGGGGATTGTACCAAGAGACCCAGTACTTC. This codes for CASSYYGGLYQETQYF.

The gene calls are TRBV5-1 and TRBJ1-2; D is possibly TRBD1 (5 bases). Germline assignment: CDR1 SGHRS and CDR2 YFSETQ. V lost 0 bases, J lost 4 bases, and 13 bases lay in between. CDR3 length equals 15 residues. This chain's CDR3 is CASSLVPGNSYGYTF. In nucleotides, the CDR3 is TGCGCCAGCAGCTTGGTTCCAGGGAACTCCTATGGCTACACCTTC.

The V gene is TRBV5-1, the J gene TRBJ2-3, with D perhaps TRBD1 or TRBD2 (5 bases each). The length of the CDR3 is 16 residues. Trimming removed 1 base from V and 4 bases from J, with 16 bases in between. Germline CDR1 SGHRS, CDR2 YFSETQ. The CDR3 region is CASSLLGPRTADTQYF. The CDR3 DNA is TGCGCCAGCAGCTTGCTGGGACCACGAACCGCAGATACGCAGTATTTT.

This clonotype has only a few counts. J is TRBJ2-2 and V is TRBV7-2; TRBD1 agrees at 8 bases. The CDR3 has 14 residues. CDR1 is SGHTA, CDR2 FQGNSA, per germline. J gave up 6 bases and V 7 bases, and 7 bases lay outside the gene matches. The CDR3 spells CASTAGGSAGELFF. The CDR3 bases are TGTGCCAGCACCGCAGGGGGCTCCGCCGGGGAGCTGTTTTTT.

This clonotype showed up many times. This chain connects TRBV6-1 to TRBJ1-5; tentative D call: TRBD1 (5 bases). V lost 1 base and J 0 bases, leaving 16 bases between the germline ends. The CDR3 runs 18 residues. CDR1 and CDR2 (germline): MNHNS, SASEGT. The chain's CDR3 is CASSEGGASLYSNQPQHF. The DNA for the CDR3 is TGTGCCAGCAGTGAAGGGGGCGCGTCCCTCTATAGCAATCAGCCCCAGCATTTT.

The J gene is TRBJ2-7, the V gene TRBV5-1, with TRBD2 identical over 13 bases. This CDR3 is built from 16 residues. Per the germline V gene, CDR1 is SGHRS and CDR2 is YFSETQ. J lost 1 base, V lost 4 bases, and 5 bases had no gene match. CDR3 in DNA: TGCGCCAGCAGCCTAGGGACTAGCGGGGATTCCTACGAGCAGTACTTC. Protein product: CASSLGTSGDSYEQYF.

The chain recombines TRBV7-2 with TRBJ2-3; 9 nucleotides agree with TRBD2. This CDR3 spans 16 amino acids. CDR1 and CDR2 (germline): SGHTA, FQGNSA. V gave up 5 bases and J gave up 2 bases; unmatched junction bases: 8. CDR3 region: CASSRPAGGITDTQYF. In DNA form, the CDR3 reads TGTGCCAGCAGCCGACCGGCGGGGGGGATCACAGATACGCAGTATTTT.

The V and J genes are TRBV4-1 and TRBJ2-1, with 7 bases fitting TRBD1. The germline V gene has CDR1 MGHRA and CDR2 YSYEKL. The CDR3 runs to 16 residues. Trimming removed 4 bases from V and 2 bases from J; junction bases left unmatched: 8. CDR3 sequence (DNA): TGCGCCAGCAGCCGCCCGGGACAGACTCCCTACAATGAGCAGTTCTTC. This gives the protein CASSRPGQTPYNEQFF.

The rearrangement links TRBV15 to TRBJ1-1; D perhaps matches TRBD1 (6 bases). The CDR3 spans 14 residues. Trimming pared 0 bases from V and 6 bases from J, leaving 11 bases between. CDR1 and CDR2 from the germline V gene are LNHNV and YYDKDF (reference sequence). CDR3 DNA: TGTGCCACCAGCAGAGATGTACAGGGCCCTGAAGCTTTCTTT. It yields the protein CATSRDVQGPEAFF.

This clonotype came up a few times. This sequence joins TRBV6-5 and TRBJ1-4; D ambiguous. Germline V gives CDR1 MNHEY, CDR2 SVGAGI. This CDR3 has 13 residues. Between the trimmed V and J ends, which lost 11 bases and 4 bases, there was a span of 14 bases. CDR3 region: CASGWRVNEKLFF. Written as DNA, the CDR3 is TGTGCCTCGGGTTGGCGGGTTAATGAAAAACTGTTTTTT.

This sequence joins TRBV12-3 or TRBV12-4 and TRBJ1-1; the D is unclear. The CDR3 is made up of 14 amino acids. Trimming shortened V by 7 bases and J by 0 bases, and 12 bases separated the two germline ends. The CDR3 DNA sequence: TGTGCCAGCACTCCAGGACTAATGAACACTGAAGCTTTCTTT. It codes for CASTPGLMNTEAFF.

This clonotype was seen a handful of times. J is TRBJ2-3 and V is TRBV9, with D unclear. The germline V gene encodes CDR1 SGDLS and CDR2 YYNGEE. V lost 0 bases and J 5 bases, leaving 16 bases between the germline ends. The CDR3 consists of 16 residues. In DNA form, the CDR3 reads TGTGCCAGCAGCGTAGCCCACGGATCTGTTGTAGATACGCAGTATTTT. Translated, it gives CASSVAHGSVVDTQYF.

CDR3 in DNA: TGTGCCAGCAGCTCAGGTAGCGGGGGGACTTACAATGAGCAGTTCTTC. Translated: CASSSGSGGTYNEQFF. The gene calls are TRBV3-1 and TRBJ2-1, with 10 bases aligning to TRBD2. This CDR3 contains 16 residues. Unmatched junction bases numbered 8, after V lost 5 bases and J lost 4 bases. Looked up from germline, CDR1 is LGHDT and CDR2 is YNNKEL (reference sequence).

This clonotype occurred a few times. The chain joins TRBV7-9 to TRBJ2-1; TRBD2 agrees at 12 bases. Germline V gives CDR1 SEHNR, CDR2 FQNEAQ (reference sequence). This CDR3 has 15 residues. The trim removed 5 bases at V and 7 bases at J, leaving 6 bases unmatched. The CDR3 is CASSILAGGQNEQFF. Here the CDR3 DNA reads TGTGCCAGCAGCATTCTAGCGGGGGGGCAAAATGAGCAGTTCTTC.

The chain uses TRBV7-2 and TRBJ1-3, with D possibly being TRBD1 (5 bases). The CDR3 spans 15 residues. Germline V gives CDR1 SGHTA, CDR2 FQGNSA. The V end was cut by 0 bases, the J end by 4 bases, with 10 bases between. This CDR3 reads CASSLARQKGNTIYF. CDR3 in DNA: TGTGCCAGCAGCTTAGCCCGACAGAAAGGAAACACCATATATTTT.

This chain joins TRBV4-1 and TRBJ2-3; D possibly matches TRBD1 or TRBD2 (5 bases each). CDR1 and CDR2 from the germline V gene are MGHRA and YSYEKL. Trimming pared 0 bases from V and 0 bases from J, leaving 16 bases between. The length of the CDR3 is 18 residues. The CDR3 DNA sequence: TGCGCCAGCAGCCAAGAGGACTTTCGGGACCCTAGCACAGATACGCAGTATTTT. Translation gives CASSQEDFRDPSTDTQYF.

CDR3 in amino acids: CASRYSGATDTQYF. Written as DNA, the CDR3 is TGTGCCAGTAGATATAGCGGGGCCACAGATACGCAGTATTTT. The chain recombines TRBV19 with TRBJ2-3, with 8 bases fitting TRBD2. The V gene's germline CDR1 is LNHDA and CDR2 SQIVND (reference sequence). V lost 6 bases, J lost 2 bases, and 4 bases stayed unmatched. The CDR3 has 14 amino acids.